Each of the 24 T cell receptor beta chains below was sequenced from the same sample in a study of T cell responses to AZD1222 COVID-19 vaccine. The method was immunoSEQ multiplex PCR; TCRdb's version includes in-frame clones alone and lacks a portion of them. The data contain some 110,000 clones, around 83% of them seen just once; the ten biggest clones take up 15% to 20%. This specimen was peripheral blood, taken 28 days after the second AZD1222 dose. All receptors derive from an adult who received the AZD1222 COVID-19 vaccine.

The chain combines TRBV11-2 with TRBJ2-7, with a weak D call TRBD1 (6 bases). Per germline, CDR1 SGHAT and CDR2 FQNNGV. The CDR3 covers 12 residues. V lost 10 bases to trimming and J lost 5 bases, with 15 bases between them. For the CDR3, the DNA is TGTGCCACCTCACAGGGCGCGAACGAGCAGTACTTC. It codes for CATSQGANEQYF.

The chain is built from TRBV27 and TRBJ1-1; no clear D gene. Germline values: CDR1 MNHEY, CDR2 SMNVEV (reference sequence). Trimming cost V 2 bases and J 4 bases, with 11 bases left between them. CDR3 length equals 14 residues. The CDR3 here is CASSLIGLATEAFF. CDR3 nucleotide sequence: TGTGCCAGCAGTTTAATAGGGTTGGCCACTGAAGCTTTCTTT.

V usage is TRBV7-9 and J usage is TRBJ2-5, with D perhaps given as TRBD1 or TRBD2 (5 bases each). The germline gives CDR1 SEHNR, CDR2 FQNEAQ (reference sequence). CDR3 length equals 15 residues. V gave up 0 bases and J gave up 4 bases, with 12 bases separating them. Here the CDR3 reads CASSLALGDGETQYF. For the CDR3, the DNA is TGTGCCAGCAGCTTAGCATTGGGGGACGGAGAGACCCAGTACTTC.

The rearrangement links TRBV19 to TRBJ1-2; TRBD1 agrees at 9 bases. This CDR3 region has 15 residues. Per the germline V gene, CDR1 is LNHDA and CDR2 is SQIVND (reference sequence). V shed 5 bases, J shed 2 bases, and the junction held 6 bases outside the gene matches. The CDR3 DNA is TGTGCCAGTAGTGCTATACAGGGGGCGAACTATGGCTACACCTTC. Translating it yields CASSAIQGANYGYTF.

This chain links TRBV18 with TRBJ2-3; D gene ambiguous. From germline, CDR1 is KGHSH and CDR2 LQKENI. This CDR3 spans 16 amino acids. With 2 bases removed from V and 4 bases from J, the gap between germline ends came to 16 bases. CDR3 in amino acids: CASSPAFTSRADTQYF. The CDR3 DNA is TGTGCCAGCTCACCAGCCTTCACCAGTAGGGCAGATACGCAGTATTTT. Full variable domain (remainder filled in from reference TRBV18 and TRBJ2-3): NAGVMQNPRHLVRRRGQEARLRCSPMKGHSHVYWYRQLPEEGLKFMVYLQKENIIDESGMPKERFSAEFPKEGPSILRIQQVVRGDSAAYFCASSPAFTSRADTQYFGPGTRLTVL.

This clone is a singleton in its sample. V usage is TRBV7-6 and J usage is TRBJ1-3; 10 bases map to TRBD1. The CDR3 is 17 residues long. Germline values: CDR1 SGHVS, CDR2 FNYEAQ. The J segment lost 6 bases and the V segment lost 4 bases, leaving 12 bases of the junction unmatched. CDR3 DNA: TGTGCCAGCAGCTCTAGCGCGGGACAGGGGAGAGAAAACACCATATATTTT. It translates to CASSSSAGQGRENTIYF.

This clone has just one count. The chain carries TRBV5-6 and TRBJ1-2; D call uncertain. The CDR3 totals 13 residues. Per the germline V gene, CDR1 is SGHDT and CDR2 is YYEEEE. V lost 1 base to trimming and J lost 8 bases, with 12 bases between them. The CDR3 DNA reads as TGTGCCAGCAGCTTGCTGGCAGGACCCGGCTACACCTTC. Translated: CASSLLAGPGYTF.

This chain connects TRBV27 to TRBJ2-7; 8 bases line up with TRBD1. CDR3 length equals 16 residues. Trimming cost V 1 base and J 0 bases; bases outside gene matches: 5. CDR1 and CDR2 (germline): MNHEY, SMNVEV (reference sequence). The CDR3 here is CASSLLPTGGSYEQYF. Written as DNA, the CDR3 is TGTGCCAGCAGTTTATTGCCCACAGGGGGCTCCTACGAGCAGTACTTC.

The chain combines TRBV5-1 with TRBJ2-5; no reliable D call. Germline V gives CDR1 SGHRS, CDR2 YFSETQ. The CDR3 length is 15 residues. The V and J ends lost 1 base and 2 bases respectively, with 12 bases between them. The CDR3 coding sequence is TGCGCCAGCAGCTTGTCAGCAGAGTATCAAGAGACCCAGTACTTC. Translation gives CASSLSAEYQETQYF. The full variable domain, rest sourced from reference TRBV5-1 and TRBJ2-5, is KAGVTQTPRYLIKTRGQQVTLSCSPISGHRSVSWYQQTPGQGLQFLFEYFSETQRNKGNFPGRFSGRQFSNSRSEMNVSTLELGDSALYLCASSLSAEYQETQYFGPGTRLLVL.

This chain uses TRBV7-9 with TRBJ1-2, with TRBD1 matching over 7 bases. The trim removed 5 bases at V and 2 bases at J, leaving 11 bases unmatched. The germline CDR1 and CDR2 sequences are SEHNR and FQNEAQ (reference sequence). The CDR3 spans 16 residues. The CDR3 DNA sequence: TGTGCCAGCAGCCCAATTACAGGGGTATCGAACTATGGCTACACCTTC. Its protein is CASSPITGVSNYGYTF.

The gene calls are TRBV7-2 and TRBJ2-3, with 9 bases fitting TRBD2. Trimming cost V 3 bases and J 1 base; bases outside gene matches: 11. The CDR3 is made up of 18 amino acids. The germline V gene has CDR1 SGHTA and CDR2 FQGNSA. CDR3 sequence (DNA): TGTGCCAGCAGCTTCGGGCTAGCGGGGACCTTCGGCACAGATACGCAGTATTTT. Its protein is CASSFGLAGTFGTDTQYF.

The chain uses TRBV13 and TRBJ2-2; the match to TRBD2 covers 7 bases. CDR3 length equals 15 residues. J was trimmed by 5 bases and V by 6 bases; bases with no gene match: 9. Germline lookup yields CDR1 PRHDT and CDR2 FYEKMQ (reference sequence). CDR3 bases: TGTGCCAGCAGTTCCGATAGCGGGCCGACCGGGGAGCTGTTTTTT. Residues: CASSSDSGPTGELFF. The full variable domain, rest sourced from reference TRBV13 and TRBJ2-2, is AAGVIQSPRHLIKEKRETATLKCYPIPRHDTVYWYQQGPGQDPQFLISFYEKMQSDKGSIPDRFSAQQFSDYHSELNMSSLELGDSALYFCASSSDSGPTGELFFGEGSRLTVL.

The chain combines TRBV5-1 with TRBJ1-1, with unresolved D. V lost 4 bases and J 6 bases, leaving 16 bases between the germline ends. The CDR3 totals 14 residues. Germline CDR1 and CDR2: SGHRS and YFSETQ. The CDR3 is CASSTDRNPPEAFF. The CDR3 coding sequence is TGCGCCAGCAGCACCGACCGAAACCCCCCTGAAGCTTTCTTT. The full variable domain, in which reference TRBV5-1 and TRBJ1-1 provide the parts outside the CDR3, is KAGVTQTPRYLIKTRGQQVTLSCSPISGHRSVSWYQQTPGQGLQFLFEYFSETQRNKGNFPGRFSGRQFSNSRSEMNVSTLELGDSALYLCASSTDRNPPEAFFGQGTRLTVV.

The V gene is TRBV21-1, the J gene TRBJ2-4; the D call in the table, TRBD2, was not verified against the DNA. TRBV21-1 is listed as a pseudogene. The CDR3 sequence is 16 residues long. This CDR3 reads CASSKWTNLAKNIQYF. The CDR3 region has the DNA TGTGCCAGCAGCAAATGGACTAATCTAGCCAAAAACATTCAGTACTTC.

This chain links TRBV27 with TRBJ1-1; D is possibly TRBD1 (5 bases). Per germline, CDR1 MNHEY and CDR2 SMNVEV (reference sequence). Trimming took off 7 bases at V and 2 bases at J, with 14 bases between the two ends. The CDR3 has 14 amino acids. The CDR3 spells CASNRDGPNTEAFF. As DNA, the CDR3 is TGTGCCAGCAACCGGGACGGACCAAACACTGAAGCTTTCTTT.

The chain joins TRBV7-8 to TRBJ1-5, with 11 bases matching TRBD1. CDR1 is SGHVS and CDR2 is FQNEAQ in the germline V gene. V shed 4 bases, J shed 4 bases, and the junction held 9 bases outside the gene matches. This CDR3 region has 17 residues. CDR3 coding DNA: TGTGCCAGCAGCTCGATCCGGGACAGGGGGAGTAATCAGCCCCAGCATTTT. It is translated as CASSSIRDRGSNQPQHF.

This chain links TRBV7-9 with TRBJ1-4; D gene uncertain. The CDR3 is made up of 13 amino acids. Germline V gene data show CDR1 as SEHNR and CDR2 as FQNEAQ (reference sequence). Trimming pared 1 base from V and 7 bases from J, leaving 7 bases between. The DNA of the CDR3 is TGTGCCAGCAGCTTAGACTCAGCTGAAAAACTGTTTTTT. This translates into CASSLDSAEKLFF.

This chain uses TRBV6-5 with TRBJ1-2, with 12 bases fitting TRBD1. The V gene's germline CDR1 is MNHEY and CDR2 SVGAGI. Trimming removed 2 bases from V and 5 bases from J; junction bases left unmatched: 6. The CDR3 is 16 residues long. The CDR3 DNA reads as TGTGCCAGCAGTTACACCGGGACAGGGGGCAAGTATGGCTACACCTTC. Amino acids: CASSYTGTGGKYGYTF.

This rearrangement joins TRBV6-5 to TRBJ1-2; TRBD1 matches at 7 bases. Germline V gene lookup returns CDR1 MNHEY and CDR2 SVGAGI. The CDR3 has 14 residues. Trimming at V came to 0 bases and at J to 7 bases, leaving 5 bases not matched to a gene. The CDR3: CASSYSAQGPGYTF. For the CDR3, the DNA is TGTGCCAGCAGTTACTCCGCACAGGGGCCTGGCTACACCTTC.

The genes are TRBV5-1 and TRBJ1-1; D is possibly TRBD1 (5 bases). Germline V CDR1 and CDR2: SGHRS, YFSETQ. The V and J ends lost 6 bases and 2 bases respectively, with 8 bases between them. The CDR3 consists of 12 residues. CDR3 loop: CASNTGNTEAFF. Here the CDR3 DNA reads TGCGCCAGCAACACAGGCAACACTGAAGCTTTCTTT.

This sequence joins TRBV28 and TRBJ2-7; 8 nucleotides align to TRBD2. V dropped 8 bases and J dropped 3; count of bases not matched to a gene: 9. Germline CDR1 and CDR2: MDHEN and SYDVKM. This CDR3 spans 14 amino acids. The CDR3 sequence: CASSPGTSGYEQYF. In DNA form, the CDR3 reads TGTGCCAGCTCCCCCGGGACTAGTGGCTACGAGCAGTACTTC.

This rearrangement joins TRBV7-3 to TRBJ2-3; 10 bases align to TRBD2. The CDR3 sequence is 15 residues long. V lost 2 bases to trimming and J lost 4 bases; unmatched junction nucleotides: 3. Germline values: CDR1 SGHTA, CDR2 FQGTGA. The CDR3 DNA reads as TGTGCCAGCAGCTTAGTAGCGGGGGGCTCAGATACGCAGTATTTT. This sequence encodes CASSLVAGGSDTQYF.

This chain links TRBV29-1 with TRBJ2-3, with D possibly TRBD2 on 6 matching bases. The CDR3 is made up of 16 amino acids. CDR1 is SQVTM and CDR2 is ANQGSEA in the germline V gene. The V end lost 2 bases, the J end lost 0 bases, and 15 bases lay between the germline ends. In nucleotides, the CDR3 is TGCAGCGTTGAACCATGGGGGGAGATTAGCACAGATACGCAGTATTTT. Translation gives CSVEPWGEISTDTQYF.

The gene calls are TRBV10-3 and TRBJ2-2; TRBD2 matches at 10 bases. The CDR3 is 15 amino acids. Germline CDR1 ENHRY, CDR2 SYGVKD. The J segment lost 6 bases and the V segment lost 8 bases, leaving 9 bases of the junction unmatched. CDR3 region: CAIGERGGSPGELFF. DNA for the CDR3: TGTGCCATCGGGGAGCGGGGGGGCAGTCCCGGGGAGCTGTTTTTT.